Ten or more counts support the clone carrying this TCR beta chain. The data belong to a study of blood T cells in healthy people across ages. Through a sample-barcoded 5' primer and a J-beta primer mix, a second PCR was run for 7 to 11 cycles. MiXCR was run by TCRdb on the 5' RACE reads, yielding one entry per CDR3 protein. The sample records over 950,000 distinct CDR3 sequences, approximately 50% being singletons. Trimming shortened V by 1 base and J by 6 bases, and 4 bases separated the two germline ends. Germline V gene sequence: CDR1 LGHDT, CDR2 YNNKEL (reference sequence). The CDR3 length is 11 residues.

The V and J genes are TRBV3-1 and TRBJ2-7, with D unclear. The sequenced sample was blood. This sequence was found in a woman aged 55-70 years in good health. In DNA, the CDR3 is TGTGCCAGCAGCCAAGGATCCGAGCAGTACTTC. Its protein is CASSQGSEQYF.